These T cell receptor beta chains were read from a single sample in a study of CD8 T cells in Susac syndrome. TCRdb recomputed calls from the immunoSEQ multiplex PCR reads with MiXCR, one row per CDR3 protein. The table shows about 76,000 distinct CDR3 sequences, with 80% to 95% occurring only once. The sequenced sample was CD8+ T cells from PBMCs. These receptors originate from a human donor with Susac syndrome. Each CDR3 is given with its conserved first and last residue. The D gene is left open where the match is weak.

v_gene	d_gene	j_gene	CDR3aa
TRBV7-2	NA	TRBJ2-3	CASSVPAGDTQYF
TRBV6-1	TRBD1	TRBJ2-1	CASRTAGTVPYNEQFF
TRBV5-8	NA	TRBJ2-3	CASSLGRIKSTDTQYF
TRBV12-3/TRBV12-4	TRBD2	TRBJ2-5	CASSFGGEGETQYF
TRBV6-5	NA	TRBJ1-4	CASGIETNEKLFF
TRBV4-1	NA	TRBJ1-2	CASSQGPGIIYGYTF
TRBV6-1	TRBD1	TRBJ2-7	CASSELPGQTYEQYF
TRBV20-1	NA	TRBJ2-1	CSARDWRGENEQFF
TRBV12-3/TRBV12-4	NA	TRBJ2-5	CASSLDGSQETQYF
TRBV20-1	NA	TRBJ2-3	CSARLSELPDTQYF
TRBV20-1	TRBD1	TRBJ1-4	CSAQGQRNEKLFF
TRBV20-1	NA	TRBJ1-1	CSASQGSNTEAFF
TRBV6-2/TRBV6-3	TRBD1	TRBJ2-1	CASSTTGGANEQFF
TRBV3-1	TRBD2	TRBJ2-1	CASSPTSGSLYNEQFF
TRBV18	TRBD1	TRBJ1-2	CASSPAGGTGSGYTF
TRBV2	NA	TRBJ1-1	CASSETGFQNTEAFF
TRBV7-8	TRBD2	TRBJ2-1	CASSLGLAGESYNEQFF
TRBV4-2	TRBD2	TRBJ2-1	CASSSRLAGTSDEQFF
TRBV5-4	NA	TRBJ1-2	CASSLDSQIFYGYTF
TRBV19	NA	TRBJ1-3	CASSMTDPGNTIYF
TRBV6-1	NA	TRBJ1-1	CASSEAPGMATEAFF
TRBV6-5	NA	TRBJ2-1	CASSPRVAFYNEQFF
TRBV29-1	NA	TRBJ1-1	CSVASNTEAFF
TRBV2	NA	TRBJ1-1	CASSEWVQANTEAFF
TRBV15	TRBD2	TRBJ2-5	CATSREVGTSGSLGYQETQYF
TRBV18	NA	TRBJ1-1	CASSPRQLEAFF
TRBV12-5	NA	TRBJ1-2	CASALDTLNYGYTF
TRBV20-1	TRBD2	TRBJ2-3	CSGQGLAGEEDTQYF